This T cell receptor beta chain was sequenced during a study of shared clonotypes between healthy human individuals. Germline V CDR1 and CDR2: SGHTA, FQGTGA. This CDR3 is 15 amino acids long. Trimming cost V 8 bases and J 4 bases; bases outside gene matches: 9. TCRdb's table, derived via immunoSEQ multiplex PCR, lists solely in-frame clones and lacks some. The data show about 2.3 million clones, 80% to 95% seen once. This TCR was recovered from a man aged 18 to 30 in good health. Some clones in this sample may be carry-over from other donors' samples. What was sequenced was naive CD4+ T cells from PBMCs. Indicated subset: CD45RA+ positively selected. J is TRBJ1-5 and V is TRBV7-3, with TRBD1 matching 9 bases. In nucleotides, the CDR3 is TGTGCCAGCCATCACAGGGGGCGAGTTAATCAGCCCCAGCATTTT. The encoded protein is CASHHRGRVNQPQHF.